This entry describes one T cell receptor beta chain. Profiling relied on immunoSEQ multiplex PCR, and the TCRdb table lists in-frame clones only, not all of them. The table includes about 6,100 clones, roughly 80% detected once. These data are taken from a study of T cell clones after liver transplantation. The CDR3 sequence is 16 residues long. Per the germline V gene, CDR1 is LGHNA and CDR2 is YSLEER. Trimming shortened V by 0 bases and J by 2 bases, and 14 bases separated the two germline ends. This clonotype originated in a human donor who received a liver transplant. The sequenced sample was CD8+ T cells from blood, obtained before liver transplant. The chain uses TRBV4-3 and TRBJ2-7; D may be TRBD2 (6 bases). The CDR3 DNA follows: TGCGCCAGCAGCCAAGATACGGCGGGGCAGACCTACGAGCAGTACTTC. This gives the protein CASSQDTAGQTYEQYF.